The 9 T cell receptor beta chains reported below all come from one sample, sequenced in a study of cytomegalovirus exposure and HLA in healthy donors. Some clones are missing from TCRdb's copy, which holds only in-frame ones; the method was immunoSEQ multiplex PCR. The sample contains approximately 170,000 clones, about 82% of which appear only once. The sample taken for sequencing was PBMCs. Source of these receptors: a man aged 25 to 40 in good health and CMV-seropositive.

This clone was detected a few times. CDR3 bases: TGTGCCAGCAGCTTATACCCAGGGGGGAACTATGGCTACACCTTC. Translation: CASSLYPGGNYGYTF. The chain recombines TRBV7-2 with TRBJ1-2; 7 nucleotides line up with TRBD1. V lost 2 bases to trimming and J lost 2 bases; unmatched junction nucleotides: 5. The CDR3 loop spans 15 amino acids. The germline V gene encodes CDR1 SGHTA and CDR2 FQGNSA. The whole variable domain, remainder taken from reference TRBV7-2 and TRBJ1-2, is GAGVSQSPSNKVTEKGKDVELRCDPISGHTALYWYRQSLGQGLEFLIYFQGNSAPDKSGLPSDRFSAERTGGSVSTLTIQRTQQEDSAVYLCASSLYPGGNYGYTFGSGTRLTVV.

The V call is TRBV27, the J call TRBJ2-2, with D possibly TRBD2 on 6 matching bases. The CDR3 runs 13 residues. Germline-derived CDR1 and CDR2 are MNHEY and SMNVEV (reference sequence). V shed 7 bases and J shed 8 bases, with 14 bases lying between them. The DNA of the CDR3 is TGTGCCAGCAAACTAGCAGGGCGGGGGGAGCTGTTTTTT. This gives the protein CASKLAGRGELFF.

The chain recombines TRBV5-4 with TRBJ1-4; D uncertain. Germline V gene sequence: CDR1 SGHNT, CDR2 YYREEE (reference sequence). V lost 3 bases and J lost 0, with 12 bases in between. The CDR3 length is 16 residues. The CDR3 DNA follows: TGTGCCAGCAGCTCCGGAGGTGGTGCAACTAATGAAAAACTGTTTTTT. Its translation is CASSSGGGATNEKLFF.

This chain joins TRBV7-9 and TRBJ1-1; D is unclear. Germline V gene data show CDR1 as SEHNR and CDR2 as FQNEAQ (reference sequence). The ends were cut back, 4 bases at V and 0 bases at J, with 18 bases in the middle. CDR3 size: 17 residues. In DNA, the CDR3 is TGTGCCAGCAGCTCCCCAAGAGGCGGGTCCATGAACACTGAAGCTTTCTTT. Amino acids: CASSSPRGGSMNTEAFF.

The chain uses TRBV6-5 and TRBJ2-3; D is perhaps TRBD2 (5 bases). The ends were cut back, 2 bases at V and 1 base at J, with 10 bases in the middle. The CDR3 extends over 15 amino acids. Germline V gene sequence: CDR1 MNHEY, CDR2 SVGAGI. CDR3 in DNA: TGTGCCAGCAGTTACGTTAGCGCAGGCACAGATACGCAGTATTTT. It yields the protein CASSYVSAGTDTQYF.

The chain is built from TRBV5-6 and TRBJ2-4; 8 bases agree with TRBD2. From germline, CDR1 is SGHDT and CDR2 YYEEEE. With 6 bases clipped from V and 6 bases from J, the junction kept 8 bases outside the gene matches. This CDR3 contains 14 residues. CDR3 amino acids: CASIPRGGGNIQYF. Written as DNA, the CDR3 is TGTGCCAGCATTCCTCGGGGGGGTGGAAACATTCAGTACTTC.

The chain joins TRBV10-3 to TRBJ1-6, with 8 bases matching TRBD1. The CDR3 has 13 amino acids. The junction had 2 bases not matched to a gene; V was cut back by 7 bases and J by 6 bases. The germline CDR1 and CDR2 sequences are ENHRY and SYGVKD. The CDR3, as DNA: TGTGCCATCAACGGACAGGGTAATTCACCCCTCCACTTT. As protein: CAINGQGNSPLHF.

This clone was seen a single time. The rearrangement links TRBV15 to TRBJ2-7; 7 positions match TRBD1. Germline V lookup: CDR1 LNHNV, CDR2 YYDKDF (reference sequence). The junction had 2 bases not matched to a gene; V was cut back by 3 bases and J by 3 bases. The CDR3 spans 13 residues. The CDR3 DNA sequence: TGTGCCACCAGCAGGGACAGGCTCTACGAGCAGTACTTC. Amino acids: CATSRDRLYEQYF. Variable domain in full (rest from reference TRBV15 and TRBJ2-7): DAMVIQNPRYQVTQFGKPVTLSCSQTLNHNVMYWYQQKSSQAPKLLFHYYDKDFNNEADTPDNFQSRRPNTSFCFLDIRSPGLGDTAMYLCATSRDRLYEQYFGPGTRLTVT.

The chain carries TRBV30 and TRBJ1-2; no reliable D call. Trimming left V 5 bases short and J 6 bases short, with 16 bases between. This CDR3 comprises 13 residues. The germline gives CDR1 GTSNPN, CDR2 SVGIG (reference sequence). Written as DNA, the CDR3 is TGTGCCTGGCTCCCCGGGAGGGTCCATGGCTACACCTTC. Its translation is CAWLPGRVHGYTF.